This T cell receptor (beta chain) was recovered during a study of T cells in Graves' hyperthyroidism and ophthalmopathy. The study, taken as a whole, reports: Most expanded thyroid clonotypes above 0.001 recurred in blood.

Clinical symptoms, serum thyroxine and TRAb, thyroid ultrasound and orbital computed tomography together formed the diagnostic basis. In its sample, this clonotype was seen many times. Its antigen is unknown. RNA transcripts served as the template for amplifying TCR beta CDR3 regions. Using the HTBI primer set, a first-round RT-PCR was run on the TCR CDR3. TCRdb re-analysed the multiplex PCR reads in MiXCR, keeping a single row per CDR3 protein. This sample carries fewer than 450,000 distinct CDR3 sequences, roughly 15% of them seen once, and the ten largest clones take about 20%. From germline, CDR1 is DFQATT and CDR2 SNEGSKA (reference sequence). The CDR3 contains 16 residues. V was clipped by 3 bases and J by 3 bases, with 18 bases between them.

Material: blood. The origin of this receptor is a woman aged 60-70 years with Graves' ophthalmopathy. This sequence joins TRBV20-1 and TRBJ2-1; TRBD1 or TRBD2 may be the D gene (5 bases each). This chain's CDR3 is CSASLRIGGLYNEQFF. For the CDR3, the DNA is TGCAGTGCTAGTCTAAGGATTGGGGGTCTCTACAATGAGCAGTTCTTC.